This T cell receptor beta chain derives from a study of cytomegalovirus exposure and HLA in healthy donors. Trimming removed 0 bases from V and 2 bases from J; junction bases left unmatched: 8. The CDR3 runs to 17 residues. CDR1 SGHNT and CDR2 YENEEA come from the germline V gene. The PCR ran on 60 Vbeta and 13 Jbeta primers. Clones were read by immunoSEQ multiplex PCR, and TCRdb kept only the in-frame ones, dropping some. This table has roughly 100,000 clones, around 63% appearing once. The TCR sequence derives from a man aged 30 to 45 in good health and CMV-seronegative. The material sequenced was PBMCs. V and J are TRBV11-3 and TRBJ2-7, with 9 bases matching TRBD2. The CDR3 DNA reads TGTGCCAGCAGCTTAGATTCGAGGGCTAGCGGGACCTACGAGCAGTACTTC. This translates into CASSLDSRASGTYEQYF.